The 30 T cell receptor beta chains below were found in one sample sequenced in a study of monozygotic twins with inflammatory bowel disease. Using the 5' RACE reads, TCRdb records one entry per CDR3 protein without DNA. The repertoire table contains a few hundred thousand distinct CDR3 sequences. Sequencing was carried out using blood. These receptors were collected from a human donor with ulcerative colitis or Crohn's disease, or a healthy co-twin of an affected twin (not recorded which).

The V gene is TRBV28, the J gene TRBJ2-1. The germline V gene has CDR1 MDHEN and CDR2 SYDVKM. CDR3 length: 12 residues. The CDR3 spells CASSFATGEQFF.

V gene TRBV5-1 combines with J gene TRBJ1-1; without DNA, the TCRdb call of TRBD1 cannot be checked. Germline CDR1 SGHRS, CDR2 YFSETQ. The CDR3 consists of 16 residues. The CDR3 is CASSPGGTGVGTEAFF.

V gene TRBV5-1 combines with J gene TRBJ2-2; without DNA, the TCRdb call of TRBD2 cannot be checked. Germline V gene sequence: CDR1 SGHRS, CDR2 YFSETQ. The CDR3 loop spans 13 amino acids. This CDR3 is CASSFGLARELFF.

The rearrangement uses TRBV5-1 and TRBJ1-2. Germline V CDR1 and CDR2: SGHRS, YFSETQ. The CDR3 is 16 residues long. This CDR3 is CASSFLSGGGNNGYTF.

V and J are TRBV7-2 and TRBJ1-2. CDR3 length: 13 residues. CDR1 SGHTA and CDR2 FQGNSA come from the germline V gene. The CDR3 sequence: CASSLPSNYGYTF.

The V call is TRBV19, the J call TRBJ2-2; TCRdb outputs TRBD2, but without DNA this stays unchecked. CDR3 size: 12 residues. CDR1 and CDR2 from the germline V gene are LNHDA and SQIVND (reference sequence). CDR3 in amino acids: CASGRATGELFF.

V usage is TRBV12-5 and J usage is TRBJ2-7; absent DNA, TCRdb's TRBD1 call cannot be checked. Looked up from germline, CDR1 is LGHNT and CDR2 is FRNRAP. The CDR3 runs to 14 residues. This CDR3 reads CASGTRQGAYEQYF.

V and J are TRBV12-3 or TRBV12-4 and TRBJ2-1; lacking DNA, the TRBD2 call made by TCRdb goes unchecked. This CDR3 comprises 13 residues. The CDR3 reads CASSLGGEYEQFF.

The V gene is TRBV20-1, the J gene TRBJ2-7. This CDR3 contains 12 residues. The germline gives CDR1 DFQATT, CDR2 SNEGSKA (reference sequence). This chain's CDR3 is CSAIGVKYEQYF.

This CDR3 is CAGSQTGGTGELFF. The V gene is TRBV19, the J gene TRBJ2-2; the D call of TRBD1 rests on TCRdb alone, since no DNA is present to check it. The CDR3 is made up of 14 amino acids. The germline V gene has CDR1 LNHDA and CDR2 SQIVND (reference sequence).

V gene TRBV19 combines with J gene TRBJ1-1; the TCRdb D gene call, TRBD1, has no DNA to confirm it. The CDR3 is 13 residues long. Germline V gene sequence: CDR1 LNHDA, CDR2 SQIVND (reference sequence). CDR3 sequence: CASSIVGQGEAFF.

This rearrangement joins TRBV18 to TRBJ1-5. The CDR3 consists of 14 residues. CDR1 and CDR2 from the germline V gene are KGHSH and LQKENI. The CDR3 sequence is CASSPDRNNQPQHF.

The J gene is TRBJ2-3, the V gene TRBV12-3 or TRBV12-4. The CDR3 covers 11 residues. The CDR3 sequence: CASTVRDTQYF.

This rearrangement joins TRBV5-1 to TRBJ2-2; the D call from TCRdb, TRBD2, cannot be confirmed without DNA. In germline, CDR1 is SGHRS, CDR2 YFSETQ. This CDR3 contains 17 residues. The CDR3 sequence: CASSLSGQGRNTGELFF.

The chain has TRBV6-5 and TRBJ1-2. The CDR3 is 17 amino acids. Per germline, CDR1 MNHEY and CDR2 SVGAGI. The CDR3 loop reads CASSYSMSGGANYGYTF.

The chain combines TRBV7-7 with TRBJ2-5; TCRdb's assignment of TRBD1 cannot be checked, as there is no DNA. The germline CDR1 and CDR2 sequences are SSHAT and FNYEAQ (reference sequence). CDR3 size: 13 residues. The CDR3 loop is CASSRGAEETQYF.

The chain uses TRBV5-1 and TRBJ2-1; TCRdb's D call, TRBD1, is unchecked because there is no DNA. The CDR3 spans 15 residues. Per the germline V gene, CDR1 is SGHRS and CDR2 is YFSETQ. This chain's CDR3 is CASSPQGDPNNEQFF. The full variable domain, its missing parts supplied by reference TRBV5-1 and TRBJ2-1, is KAGVTQTPRYLIKTRGQQVTLSCSPISGHRSVSWYQQTPGQGLQFLFEYFSETQRNKGNFPGRFSGRQFSNSRSEMNVSTLELGDSALYLCASSPQGDPNNEQFFGPGTRLTVL.

The chain links TRBV5-1 to TRBJ2-1; without DNA, the TCRdb call of TRBD1 cannot be checked. This CDR3 has 12 amino acids. Germline assignment: CDR1 SGHRS and CDR2 YFSETQ. The CDR3 spells CASSPGTGEQFF.

V is TRBV7-2 and J is TRBJ1-1. The CDR3 length is 15 residues. Germline assignment: CDR1 SGHTA and CDR2 FQGNSA. The CDR3 loop is CASSSPAGLGTEAFF.

This chain connects TRBV6-5 to TRBJ1-2. This CDR3 region has 15 residues. CDR1 MNHEY and CDR2 SVGAGI come from the germline V gene. CDR3: CASSYSGRANYGYTF.

Here the CDR3 reads CATSSHRDEQFF. This chain links TRBV15 with TRBJ2-1; TCRdb proposes TRBD1, but this gene call is untestable without DNA. CDR3 length equals 12 residues. The V gene's germline CDR1 is LNHNV and CDR2 YYDKDF (reference sequence).

This chain connects TRBV2 to TRBJ1-5; TCRdb's D call of TRBD1 is untestable without DNA. The germline CDR1 and CDR2 sequences are SNHLY and FYNNEI. The CDR3 totals 14 residues. CDR3 residues: CASSEGEFNQPQHF.

The rearrangement joins TRBV4-2 to TRBJ2-7; TCRdb outputs TRBD2, but without DNA this stays unchecked. The CDR3 runs to 15 residues. Germline V lookup: CDR1 LGHNA, CDR2 YNFKEQ. Here the CDR3 reads CASSQGASSAYEQYF.

V and J are TRBV3-1 and TRBJ2-3; there is no DNA to check the TCRdb D call of TRBD1. Germline assignment: CDR1 LGHDT and CDR2 YNNKEL (reference sequence). This CDR3 spans 13 amino acids. This chain's CDR3 is CASALGGTDTQYF.

This chain links TRBV18 with TRBJ1-1; absent DNA, TCRdb's TRBD1 call cannot be checked. This CDR3 has 15 residues. The germline gives CDR1 KGHSH, CDR2 LQKENI. CDR3 in amino acids: CASSPYTGTGAGAFF.

The chain recombines TRBV11-1 with TRBJ2-4; TCRdb proposes TRBD1, but this gene call is untestable without DNA. Germline CDR1 reads SGHAT; CDR2 reads FQDESV (reference sequence). The CDR3 extends over 19 amino acids. CDR3 sequence: CAISRLPPGQGPAKNIQYF.

The V gene is TRBV6-5, the J gene TRBJ2-3; TCRdb's assignment of TRBD1 cannot be checked, as there is no DNA. The CDR3 contains 17 residues. Germline CDR1 and CDR2: MNHEY and SVGAGI. CDR3 amino acids: CASSPQVAGRSTDTQYF.

This rearrangement joins TRBV19 to TRBJ1-5; TCRdb outputs TRBD1, but without DNA this stays unchecked. The CDR3 sequence is 14 residues long. Germline CDR1 LNHDA, CDR2 SQIVND (reference sequence). The CDR3 sequence is CASSLRVYGQPQHF.

Here the CDR3 reads CASSFSGESPLHF. The chain combines TRBV7-3 with TRBJ1-6; the TCRdb call, TRBD1, lacks DNA for checking. CDR1 is SGHTA, CDR2 FQGTGA, per germline. The CDR3 extends over 13 amino acids.

This sequence joins TRBV5-1 and TRBJ2-2. The CDR3 spans 13 residues. Germline lookup yields CDR1 SGHRS and CDR2 YFSETQ. The CDR3: CASSLRQIGELFF.